This T cell receptor beta chain was documented in a study of cytomegalovirus exposure and HLA in healthy donors (dated by TCRdb to about 2017). Notes on the research overall: According to a later analysis, the roughly 130 validation repertoires were produced on the same platform as the 666 repertoires of the first cohort. The study aimed to test whether cataloging public T cell receptors could reveal signatures of past pathogen exposure. High-throughput TCR immunosequencing, statistical association of individual TCRs with disease status, and machine learning were combined to predict cytomegalovirus infection status. A separate validation cohort of approximately 120 different subjects was used in addition to the roughly 670-subject first cohort.

Donors formed part of the validation cohort, which comprised some 120 subjects and was distinct from the first cohort of 550 to 850 subjects. The full study reports these points: The classifier was reported to diagnose cytomegalovirus status with high specificity and sensitivity in both the original and validation cohorts. Across donors, most TCR sequences were observed very rarely, whereas some public TCRs were present in many individuals. Subsequent analysis determined that TCRs grouped into clusters in the first cohort also showed a tendency toward co-occurrence across the roughly 110 validation repertoires, and about 93% of cluster scores exceeded 0. It was suggested by the authors that the approach could potentially be generalized to other disease states and immunological phenotypes. A total of 150 or so TCR beta chains were listed by the study as associated with cytomegalovirus. A few of the identified cytomegalovirus-associated TCR beta chains were confirmed in vitro to be specific for cytomegalovirus antigens. A later analysis lacked HLA typing for the validation cohort, so it scored co-occurrence in that cohort across all 110 or so repertoires.

Worth noting for this clone: There is no known antigen for this receptor. No clone much larger than this one lies a single base away; base qualities are absent.

The trim is 2 bases for V and 0 bases for J, with a gap of 11 bases between the germline ends. From the cysteine through the phenylalanine, the CDR3 covers 16 amino acids. The only DNA kept is the CDR3, 48 bases in frame from the first base. The germline V gene sets CDR1 to LGHNA and CDR2 to YSLEER. Library preparation was by the immunoSEQ multiplex PCR assay. In the paper's pipeline: To diagnose cytomegalovirus status from the catalog of TCR beta chain sequences, a statistical classification framework was built. TCRdb took this table from immuneACCESS and kept in-frame rearrangements with V and J called. Such tables lack part of the clones; where checked against another copy, unresolved V genes explain under half of the gap, and the rest is unexplained. For V, J and clone size, that table is used; D and trimming come from the DNA. The sample contains some 170,000 clones, approximately 86% of them found a single time. Of the sample, roughly 2.7% falls within the top ten clones.

The receptor was isolated from a man younger than 35 in good health and CMV-seropositive. Sample: PBMCs. Here the chain combines TRBV4-3 and TRBJ1-3, and TRBD1 may be the D gene, going by 6 matching bases. This receptor carries the CDR3 CASSQSRQVSGNTIYF. The bases read TGCGCCAGCAGCCAATCAAGACAGGTCTCTGGAAACACCATATATTTT.